Sequencing of this TCR beta chain was carried out in a study of cytomegalovirus exposure and HLA in healthy donors. Comments on this clone: Its antigen is currently unknown.

General study findings and limits: V- and J-gene trimming in TCR beta was tied to a missense DCLRE1C variant by an analysis performed later. There were several of the most significant clusters that appeared linked to common viral pathogens in a later analysis.

In germline, CDR1 is SGHNT, CDR2 YYREEE (reference sequence). With 4 bases clipped from V and 5 bases from J, the junction kept 15 bases outside the gene matches. The CDR3 has 17 amino acids. This PCR relied on a set of 60 Vbeta primers and 13 Jbeta primers. Sequencing was performed with immunoSEQ multiplex PCR; in TCRdb, only in-frame clones are kept and a portion is missing. The sample records 95,000 to 150,000 clones, roughly 79% being singletons. The rearrangement joins TRBV5-4 to TRBJ2-5; TRBD2 matches 9 bases. The specimen was PBMCs. This receptor was taken from a woman in her forties in good health and CMV-seronegative. The CDR3 is CASSDGTGGGAGETQYF. The CDR3 region has the DNA TGTGCCAGCAGCGACGGGACTGGCGGGGGGGCCGGGGAGACCCAGTACTTC. Based on the CDR3 plus reference TRBV5-4 and TRBJ2-5, the full variable domain is ETGVTQSPTHLIKTRGQQVTLRCSSQSGHNTVSWYQQALGQGPQFIFQYYREEENGRGNFPPRFSGLQFPNYSSELNVNALELDDSALYLCASSDGTGGGAGETQYFGPGTRLLVL.